The 20 T cell receptor beta chains presented below share a single source sample, sequenced in a study of T cell responses to AZD1222 COVID-19 vaccine. TCRdb's table, derived via immunoSEQ multiplex PCR, lists solely in-frame clones and lacks some. The data contain 140,000 to 150,000 clones, under 95% of them singletons. This material consisted of peripheral blood, taken on day 0 of AZD1222 vaccination. The receptors stem from an adult in good health.

The chain uses TRBV6-5 and TRBJ2-7; possibly TRBD2 for D (5 bases). Trimming cost V 6 bases and J 3 bases, with 12 bases left between them. This CDR3 comprises 13 residues. Germline V lookup: CDR1 MNHEY, CDR2 SVGAGI. CDR3 DNA: TGTGCCAGCAGAAAGCCGGGGTTCTACGAGCAGTACTTC. This translates into CASRKPGFYEQYF.

The table lists this clone with a count of one. The chain employs TRBV28 and TRBJ1-2; D unclear. CDR3 length: 14 amino acids. The germline V gene encodes CDR1 MDHEN and CDR2 SYDVKM. Trimming removed 8 bases from V and 2 bases from J, with 15 bases in between. CDR3 amino acids: CASPWRVPNYGYTF. For the CDR3, the DNA is TGTGCCAGCCCTTGGAGGGTCCCCAACTATGGCTACACCTTC.

The CDR3 spells CAISESGGASDTQYF. The CDR3 nucleotides are TGTGCCATCAGTGAGTCCGGGGGGGCCTCAGATACGCAGTATTTT. This chain links TRBV10-3 with TRBJ2-3; the match to TRBD2 covers 8 bases. Germline values: CDR1 ENHRY, CDR2 SYGVKD. V lost 0 bases and J lost 4; bases outside the gene matches: 3. The CDR3 consists of 15 residues.

CDR3 sequence reads: CASSLGDRVSNQPQHF. The CDR3 DNA follows: TGCGCCAGCAGCTTGGGGGACAGGGTTAGCAATCAGCCCCAGCATTTT. V gene TRBV5-1 combines with J gene TRBJ1-5, with TRBD1 identical over 9 bases. This CDR3 is 16 amino acids long. The trim removed 0 bases at V and 0 bases at J, leaving 1 base unmatched. In germline, CDR1 is SGHRS, CDR2 YFSETQ. The variable domain in full, completed from reference TRBV5-1 and TRBJ1-5, reads KAGVTQTPRYLIKTRGQQVTLSCSPISGHRSVSWYQQTPGQGLQFLFEYFSETQRNKGNFPGRFSGRQFSNSRSEMNVSTLELGDSALYLCASSLGDRVSNQPQHFGDGTRLSIL.

V and J are TRBV5-1 and TRBJ1-5; no reliable D call. V was trimmed by 0 bases and J by 5 bases, leaving 6 bases between them. CDR3 size: 13 residues. Per the germline V gene, CDR1 is SGHRS and CDR2 is YFSETQ. CDR3: CASSLDRDQPQHF. The CDR3 region has the DNA TGCGCCAGCAGCTTGGACAGAGATCAGCCCCAGCATTTT.

The rearrangement links TRBV18 to TRBJ2-5; no reliable D call. The CDR3 is 13 amino acids. Trimming left V 2 bases short and J 5 bases short, with 9 bases between. Germline V gene data show CDR1 as KGHSH and CDR2 as LQKENI. CDR3 coding DNA: TGTGCCAGCTCACCAAGGATGCGGGAGACCCAGTACTTC. Amino acid sequence: CASSPRMRETQYF.

The chain links TRBV5-6 to TRBJ2-1; 13 nucleotides align to TRBD2. CDR3 length equals 15 residues. With 3 bases clipped from V and 8 bases from J, the junction kept 5 bases outside the gene matches. The germline gives CDR1 SGHDT, CDR2 YYEEEE. CDR3 DNA sequence: TGTGCCAGCAGCTGGACTAGCGGGAGTCGTGATGAGCAGTTCTTC. Amino acids: CASSWTSGSRDEQFF.

This chain links TRBV13 with TRBJ1-2; TRBD1 matches 7 bases. Germline loops: CDR1 PRHDT, CDR2 FYEKMQ (reference sequence). The CDR3 is 12 residues long. V dropped 5 bases and J dropped 5; count of bases not matched to a gene: 2. The CDR3: CASSPTGYGYTF. DNA of the CDR3: TGTGCCAGCAGCCCGACAGGGTATGGCTACACCTTC.

The chain links TRBV4-3 to TRBJ2-7; unclear D gene. V was trimmed by 0 bases and J by 0 bases, leaving 12 bases between them. Germline V gene sequence: CDR1 LGHNA, CDR2 YSLEER. This CDR3 is 16 amino acids long. Here the CDR3 DNA reads TGCGCCAGCAGCCAAGATTGGGCGGCCGCCTCCTACGAGCAGTACTTC. It codes for CASSQDWAAASYEQYF.

The genes are TRBV18 and TRBJ1-1; D is unclear. The CDR3 has 15 residues. V was pared by 2 bases and J by 0 bases, with 10 bases between. The germline V gene encodes CDR1 KGHSH and CDR2 LQKENI. This CDR3 is CASSPTLLMNTEAFF. For the CDR3, the DNA is TGTGCCAGCTCACCAACGTTATTGATGAACACTGAAGCTTTCTTT. Variable domain in full (rest from reference TRBV18 and TRBJ1-1): NAGVMQNPRHLVRRRGQEARLRCSPMKGHSHVYWYRQLPEEGLKFMVYLQKENIIDESGMPKERFSAEFPKEGPSILRIQQVVRGDSAAYFCASSPTLLMNTEAFFGQGTRLTVV.

The chain recombines TRBV6-5 with TRBJ2-5; 9 nucleotides agree with TRBD1. V was pared by 2 bases and J by 6 bases, with 10 bases of the junction left unmatched. The V gene's germline CDR1 is MNHEY and CDR2 SVGAGI. This CDR3 has 16 amino acids. CDR3 sequence: CASSYLSGQGRKTQYF. Here the CDR3 DNA reads TGTGCCAGCAGTTACCTCTCAGGACAGGGGCGGAAGACCCAGTACTTC.

The V call is TRBV13, the J call TRBJ2-4; TRBD2 matches 16 bases. Trimming took 5 bases from V and 0 from J; bases not matched to a gene: 7. CDR3 length: 19 amino acids. Looked up from germline, CDR1 is PRHDT and CDR2 is FYEKMQ (reference sequence). CDR3 sequence: CASSIWGLAGGLAKNIQYF. The CDR3 DNA follows: TGTGCCAGCAGCATATGGGGACTAGCGGGAGGGTTAGCCAAAAACATTCAGTACTTC.

This chain joins TRBV5-1 and TRBJ1-2; no definite D call. V was shortened by 0 bases and J by 6 bases, with 12 bases between the two germline ends. The germline V gene has CDR1 SGHRS and CDR2 YFSETQ. The CDR3 contains 14 residues. The DNA for the CDR3 is TGCGCCAGCAGCTTGGAGTTCGGCGTTAATGGCTACACCTTC. This sequence encodes CASSLEFGVNGYTF. Variable domain in full (rest from reference TRBV5-1 and TRBJ1-2): KAGVTQTPRYLIKTRGQQVTLSCSPISGHRSVSWYQQTPGQGLQFLFEYFSETQRNKGNFPGRFSGRQFSNSRSEMNVSTLELGDSALYLCASSLEFGVNGYTFGSGTRLTVV.

CDR3: CASSQTTSGREETQYF. The DNA of the CDR3 is TGTGCCAGCAGCCAGACCACTAGCGGCCGGGAAGAGACCCAGTACTTC. V and J are TRBV4-2 and TRBJ2-5, with 8 bases fitting TRBD2. Per germline, CDR1 LGHNA and CDR2 YNFKEQ. The ends lost 3 bases at V and 3 bases at J; junction bases unmatched: 9. There are 16 residues in the CDR3.

V gene TRBV9 combines with J gene TRBJ2-1; possible D gene TRBD1, 6 bases. From germline, CDR1 is SGDLS and CDR2 YYNGEE. The CDR3 has 15 amino acids. Deletions cut 4 bases from V and 5 bases from J, with 16 bases between. The CDR3 loop is CASSFAGTTNNEQFF. The DNA of the CDR3 is TGTGCCAGCAGCTTCGCCGGGACAACAAACAATGAGCAGTTCTTC.

The gene calls are TRBV18 and TRBJ2-3; 10 nucleotides align to TRBD2. The V gene's germline CDR1 is KGHSH and CDR2 LQKENI. Trimming cost V 4 bases and J 0 bases; bases outside gene matches: 4. The CDR3 is 16 amino acids. The CDR3 protein is CASSRLTSGSTDTQYF. CDR3 nucleotide sequence: TGTGCCAGCTCACGATTGACTAGCGGGAGCACAGATACGCAGTATTTT.

This chain joins TRBV19 and TRBJ1-1; 12 bases are shared with TRBD1. This CDR3 contains 16 residues. Germline V gives CDR1 LNHDA, CDR2 SQIVND (reference sequence). With 10 bases clipped from V and 3 bases from J, the junction kept 12 bases outside the gene matches. This chain's CDR3 is CATQPLGQGADTEAFF. CDR3 coding DNA: TGTGCCACGCAACCCCTGGGACAGGGGGCGGACACTGAAGCTTTCTTT.

The chain recombines TRBV27 with TRBJ1-1; perhaps TRBD1 as D (6 bases). The V and J ends lost 0 bases and 3 bases respectively, with 11 bases between them. The CDR3 extends over 15 amino acids. Germline CDR1 and CDR2: MNHEY and SMNVEV (reference sequence). The CDR3 DNA follows: TGTGCCAGCAGTTTATCACGGGGGGCGTACACTGAAGCTTTCTTT. Encoded protein: CASSLSRGAYTEAFF.

The chain is built from TRBV27 and TRBJ2-7; tentative D call: TRBD2 (5 bases). This CDR3 contains 14 residues. Trimming stripped 5 bases from V and 1 base from J, with 12 bases between. In germline, CDR1 is MNHEY, CDR2 SMNVEV (reference sequence). The CDR3 region has the DNA TGTGCCAGCAGTCCAACTAGTAGGTCCTACGAGCAGTACTTC. This gives the protein CASSPTSRSYEQYF.

A note on this clone: Other DNA sequences within the sample encode an identical CDR3. The chain employs TRBV2 and TRBJ2-5; no reliable D call. The V end lost 4 bases, the J end lost 5 bases, and 2 bases lay between the germline ends. This CDR3 is 10 amino acids long. The germline CDR1 and CDR2 sequences are SNHLY and FYNNEI. This CDR3 reads CASSVETQYF. As DNA, the CDR3 is TGTGCCAGCAGTGTCGAGACCCAGTACTTC.